This T cell receptor beta chain was sequenced during a study of regulatory T cells in long-lasting Graves disease. The TCR beta library used iRepertoire HTBI primers with Arm-PCR amplification of CDR3. TCRdb re-analysed the multiplex PCR reads in MiXCR, keeping a single row per CDR3 protein. The sample consists of under 700,000 distinct CDR3 sequences, 15% to 20% of them appearing once. This clonotype came up many times. Its antigen is undetermined. Overall study results and limits: Peripheral blood was the sole material, not thyroid tissue.

Time point indicated: newly diagnosed GD, antithyroid drugs for less than 3 months. RNA isolated from PBMCs was used to make the TCR library. Per American Thyroid Association guidelines, Graves' disease was diagnosed. The data also belong to a second study, concerning T cells in Graves' hyperthyroidism and ophthalmopathy. That work states: Model-based prediction identified ophthalmopathy a median roughly 6.1 months prior to its onset.

The receptor's source is a woman between 40 and 65 years old with Graves disease. The sample consisted of peripheral blood mononuclear cells (PBMCs), taken at new diagnosis, from a patient treated with antithyroid drugs.

The CDR3 reads CASSLDFKDTQYF. The CDR3 DNA reads as TGTGCCAGCAGCTTAGATTTTAAAGATACGCAGTATTTT. The chain employs TRBV7-2 and TRBJ2-3; D unclear. The germline V and J ends were trimmed by 1 base and 5 bases, with 7 bases remaining between them. Germline CDR1 SGHTA, CDR2 FQGNSA. The CDR3 sequence is 13 residues long.